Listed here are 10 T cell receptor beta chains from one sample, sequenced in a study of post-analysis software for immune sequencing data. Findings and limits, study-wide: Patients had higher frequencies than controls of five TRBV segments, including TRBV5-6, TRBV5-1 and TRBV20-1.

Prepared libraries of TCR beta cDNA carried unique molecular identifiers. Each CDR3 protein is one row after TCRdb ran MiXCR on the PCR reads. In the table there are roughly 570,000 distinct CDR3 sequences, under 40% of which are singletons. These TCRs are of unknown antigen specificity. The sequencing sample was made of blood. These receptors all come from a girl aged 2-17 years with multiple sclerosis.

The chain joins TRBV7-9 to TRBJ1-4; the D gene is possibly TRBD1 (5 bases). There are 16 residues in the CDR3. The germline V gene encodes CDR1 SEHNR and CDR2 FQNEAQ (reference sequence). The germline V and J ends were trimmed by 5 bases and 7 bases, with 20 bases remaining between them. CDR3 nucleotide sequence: TGTGCCAGCAGCCCATCTGGGTCGGGACTGGGTGAAAAACTGTTTTTT. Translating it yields CASSPSGSGLGEKLFF. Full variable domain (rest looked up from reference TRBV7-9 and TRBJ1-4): DTGVSQNPRHKITKRGQNVTFRCDPISEHNRLYWYRQTLGQGPEFLTYFQNEAQLEKSRLLSDRFSAERPKGSFSTLEIQRTEQGDSAMYLCASSPSGSGLGEKLFFGSGTQLSVL.

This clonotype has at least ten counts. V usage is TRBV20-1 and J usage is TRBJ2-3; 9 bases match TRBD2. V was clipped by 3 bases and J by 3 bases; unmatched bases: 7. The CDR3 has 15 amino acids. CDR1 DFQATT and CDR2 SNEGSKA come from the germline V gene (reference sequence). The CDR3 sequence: CSASPGLAGTDTQYF. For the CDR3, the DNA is TGCAGTGCTAGTCCGGGACTAGCAGGGACAGATACGCAGTATTTT.

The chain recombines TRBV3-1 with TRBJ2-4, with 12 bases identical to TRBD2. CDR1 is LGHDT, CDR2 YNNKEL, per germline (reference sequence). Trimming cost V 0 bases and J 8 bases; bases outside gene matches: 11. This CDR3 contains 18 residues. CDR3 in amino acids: CASSQDGLGTSGRDIQYF. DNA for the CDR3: TGTGCCAGCAGCCAAGATGGTCTGGGGACTAGCGGGCGGGACATTCAGTACTTC. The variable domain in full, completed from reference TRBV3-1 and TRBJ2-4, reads DTAVSQTPKYLVTQMGNDKSIKCEQNLGHDTMYWYKQDSKKFLKIMFSYNNKELIINETVPNRFSPKSPDKAHLNLHINSLELGDSAVYFCASSQDGLGTSGRDIQYFGAGTRLSVL.

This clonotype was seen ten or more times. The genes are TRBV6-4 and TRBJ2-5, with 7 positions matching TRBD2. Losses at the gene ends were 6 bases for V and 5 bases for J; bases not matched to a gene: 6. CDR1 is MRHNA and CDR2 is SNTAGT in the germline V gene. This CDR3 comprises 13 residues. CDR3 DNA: TGTGCCAGCAGCCAAGGGACTACGGAGACCCAGTACTTC. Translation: CASSQGTTETQYF.

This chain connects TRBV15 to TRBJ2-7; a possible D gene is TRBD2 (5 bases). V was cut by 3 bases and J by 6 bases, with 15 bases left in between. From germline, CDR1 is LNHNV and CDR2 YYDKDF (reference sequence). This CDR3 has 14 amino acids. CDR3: CATSSPLDWGEQYF. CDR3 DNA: TGTGCCACCAGCAGCCCCTTGGACTGGGGCGAGCAGTACTTC.

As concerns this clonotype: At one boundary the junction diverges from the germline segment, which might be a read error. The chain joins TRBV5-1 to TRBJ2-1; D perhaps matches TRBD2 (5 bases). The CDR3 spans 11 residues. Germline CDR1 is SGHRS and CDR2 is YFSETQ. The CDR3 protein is CTSSLEVEQFF. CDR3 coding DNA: TGCACCAGCAGCTTGGAGGTGGAGCAGTTCTTC.

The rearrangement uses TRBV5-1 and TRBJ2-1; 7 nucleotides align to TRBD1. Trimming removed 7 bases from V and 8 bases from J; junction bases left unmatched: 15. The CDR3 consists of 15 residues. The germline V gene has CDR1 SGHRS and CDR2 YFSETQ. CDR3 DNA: TGCGCCAGCCATCAGATAGGACTCCAGGGGGATGAGCAGTTCTTC. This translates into CASHQIGLQGDEQFF.

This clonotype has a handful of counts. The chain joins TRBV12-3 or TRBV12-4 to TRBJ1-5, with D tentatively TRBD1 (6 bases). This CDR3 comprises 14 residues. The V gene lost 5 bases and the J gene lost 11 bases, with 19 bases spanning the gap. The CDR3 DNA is TGTGCCAGCAGTCCCGATGACAGGCATAAAGCCCAGCATTTT. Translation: CASSPDDRHKAQHF.

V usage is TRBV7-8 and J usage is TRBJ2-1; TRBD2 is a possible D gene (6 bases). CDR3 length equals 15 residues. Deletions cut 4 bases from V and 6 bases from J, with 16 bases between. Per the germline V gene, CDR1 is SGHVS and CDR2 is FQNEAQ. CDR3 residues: CASSSPSVGPNEQFF. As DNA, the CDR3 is TGTGCCAGCAGCTCACCTAGCGTGGGGCCCAATGAGCAGTTCTTC.

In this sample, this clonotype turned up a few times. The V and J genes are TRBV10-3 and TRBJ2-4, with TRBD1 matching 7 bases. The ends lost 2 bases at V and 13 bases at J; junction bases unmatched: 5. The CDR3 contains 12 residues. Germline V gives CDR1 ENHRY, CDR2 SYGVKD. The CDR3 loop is CAISETQGEQYF. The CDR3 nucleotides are TGTGCCATCAGTGAGACTCAGGGGGAGCAGTACTTC.